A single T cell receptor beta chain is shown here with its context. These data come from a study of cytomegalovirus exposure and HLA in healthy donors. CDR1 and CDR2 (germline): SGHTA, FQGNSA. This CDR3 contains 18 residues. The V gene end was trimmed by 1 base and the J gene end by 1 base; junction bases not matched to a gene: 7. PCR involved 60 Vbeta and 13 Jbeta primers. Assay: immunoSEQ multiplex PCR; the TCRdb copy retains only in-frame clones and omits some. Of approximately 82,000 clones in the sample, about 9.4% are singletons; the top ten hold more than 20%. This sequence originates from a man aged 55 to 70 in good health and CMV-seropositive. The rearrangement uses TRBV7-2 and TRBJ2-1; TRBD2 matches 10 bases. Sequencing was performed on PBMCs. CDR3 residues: CASSLVLAGAGSYNEQFF. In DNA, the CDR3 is TGTGCCAGCAGCTTAGTGCTAGCGGGAGCGGGGTCCTACAATGAGCAGTTCTTC.